Listed here are 8 T cell receptor beta chains from one sample, sequenced in a study of beta chain features in type 1 diabetes. Whole-study findings and limits: Moderately but significantly shorter TCRB CDR3s were found in Type 1 diabetes patients in all four CD4+ subsets.

Isolated RNA was reverse transcribed in full, so expressed TCRB transcripts were sequenced. Only in-frame clones appear in the TCRdb table, and some are missing; sequencing was by immunoSEQ multiplex PCR. The table has about 170,000 clones, roughly 7.1% seen once. Which antigens these TCRs recognize remains unknown. Sequencing input: central memory CD4+ T cells from blood. The receptors stem from a woman between 35 and 50 years old with type 1 diabetes.

The genes are TRBV18 and TRBJ1-5; D may be TRBD1 (6 bases). V was trimmed by 0 bases and J by 6 bases, leaving 15 bases between them. The CDR3 has 16 residues. Looked up from germline, CDR1 is KGHSH and CDR2 is LQKENI. The CDR3 reads CASSPPNQGLSQPQHF. DNA of the CDR3: TGTGCCAGCTCACCACCAAATCAGGGGTTGAGTCAGCCCCAGCATTTT.

This clone was seen a handful of times. The chain uses TRBV5-1 and TRBJ1-1, with 9 bases lining up with TRBD1. This CDR3 has 15 residues. The V gene end was trimmed by 4 bases and the J gene end by 4 bases; junction bases not matched to a gene: 8. From germline, CDR1 is SGHRS and CDR2 YFSETQ. The CDR3 reads CASSLMTGGTTEAFF. The CDR3 coding sequence is TGCGCCAGCAGCCTTATGACAGGGGGGACCACTGAAGCTTTCTTT.

The chain joins TRBV7-9 to TRBJ1-1, with a weak D call TRBD1 (5 bases). The CDR3 has 15 amino acids. Between the trimmed V and J ends, which lost 4 bases and 1 base, there was a span of 13 bases. Per germline, CDR1 SEHNR and CDR2 FQNEAQ (reference sequence). In DNA, the CDR3 is TGTGCCAGCAGCTCTCGGGGGGGGGAGAACACTGAAGCTTTCTTT. Translation: CASSSRGGENTEAFF. Combining the CDR3 with reference TRBV7-9 and TRBJ1-1 gives the whole variable domain DTGVSQNPRHKITKRGQNVTFRCDPISEHNRLYWYRQTLGQGPEFLTYFQNEAQLEKSRLLSDRFSAERPKGSFSTLEIQRTEQGDSAMYLCASSSRGGENTEAFFGQGTRLTVV.

This clone appeared a few times. The chain has TRBV29-1 and TRBJ2-3, with 11 bases fitting TRBD2. The CDR3 runs 13 residues. Germline V gives CDR1 SQVTM, CDR2 ANQGSEA. Trimming cost V 6 bases and J 2 bases; bases outside gene matches: 1. The CDR3 region has the DNA TGCAGCGTACTAGCGGGGGTCACAGATACGCAGTATTTT. This codes for CSVLAGVTDTQYF.

In its sample, this clone was seen a few times. The genes are TRBV7-3 and TRBJ2-1, with 13 nucleotides matching TRBD2. Per germline, CDR1 SGHTA and CDR2 FQGTGA. Trimming cost V 4 bases and J 7 bases; bases outside gene matches: 1. This CDR3 comprises 14 residues. The CDR3 protein is CASSSTSGGNEQFF. CDR3 bases: TGTGCCAGCAGCTCGACTAGCGGGGGGAATGAGCAGTTCTTC. Variable domain in full (rest from reference TRBV7-3 and TRBJ2-1): GAGVSQTPSNKVTEKGKYVELRCDPISGHTALYWYRQSLGQGPEFLIYFQGTGAADDSGLPNDRFFAVRPEGSVSTLKIQRTERGDSAVYLCASSSTSGGNEQFFGPGTRLTVL.

J is TRBJ2-3 and V is TRBV6-5, with a weak D call TRBD2 (5 bases). Trimming took off 2 bases at V and 0 bases at J, with 9 bases between the two ends. CDR1 is MNHEY and CDR2 is SVGAGI in the germline V gene. The CDR3 has 15 residues. The chain's CDR3 is CASSYGGGSTDTQYF. The CDR3 DNA is TGTGCCAGCAGTTACGGTGGCGGGAGCACAGATACGCAGTATTTT.

The chain has TRBV30 and TRBJ1-2; tentatively, D is TRBD1 (5 bases). The CDR3 runs 13 residues. V was clipped by 0 bases and J by 6 bases, with 11 bases between them. Germline CDR1 is GTSNPN and CDR2 is SVGIG (reference sequence). The CDR3 DNA reads as TGTGCCTGGAGTGTACGAAAAGGGGATGGCTACACCTTC. Protein: CAWSVRKGDGYTF.

The chain has TRBV27 and TRBJ2-3; D is perhaps TRBD2 (6 bases). Trimming left V 5 bases short and J 7 bases short, with 13 bases between. The V gene's germline CDR1 is MNHEY and CDR2 SMNVEV (reference sequence). This CDR3 region has 13 residues. Here the CDR3 DNA reads TGTGCCAGCAGTATAGGACGGACTAATACGCAGTATTTT. It is translated as CASSIGRTNTQYF.